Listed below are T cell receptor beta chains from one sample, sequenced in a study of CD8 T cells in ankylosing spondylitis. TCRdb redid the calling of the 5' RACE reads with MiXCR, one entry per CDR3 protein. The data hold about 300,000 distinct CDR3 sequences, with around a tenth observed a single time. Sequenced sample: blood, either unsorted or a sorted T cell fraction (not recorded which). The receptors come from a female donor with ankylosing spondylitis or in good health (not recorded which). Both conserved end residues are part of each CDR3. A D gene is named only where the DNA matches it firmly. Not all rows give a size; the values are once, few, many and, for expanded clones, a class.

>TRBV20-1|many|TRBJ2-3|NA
TGCAGTGCTAGCGAGGGACTGTCATATGATACGCAGTATTTT
CSASEGLSYDTQYF
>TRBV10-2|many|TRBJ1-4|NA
TGCGCCAGCAGTGGGACAGTTAATGAAAAACTGTTTTTT
CASSGTVNEKLFF
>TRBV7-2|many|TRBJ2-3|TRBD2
TGTGCCAGCAGCTTAGTTAGCGGGAGTCCGAATACGCAGTATTTT
CASSLVSGSPNTQYF
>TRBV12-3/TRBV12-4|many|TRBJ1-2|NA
TGTGCCAGCAGTTTGTGGTGGGGTGGCTACACCTTC
CASSLWWGGYTF
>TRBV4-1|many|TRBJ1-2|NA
TGCGCCAGCAGCCAAGCCCCCTCGGCAGGGTCGGGTGGCTACACCTTC
CASSQAPSAGSGGYTF
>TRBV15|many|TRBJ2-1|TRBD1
TGTGCCACCAGCAAGGAGGACAGGGGGGGGTTAAAGCAGTTCTTC
CATSKEDRGGLKQFF
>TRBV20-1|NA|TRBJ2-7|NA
TGCAGTGCTAGGGGCCCCGTCGGAGTAGGATCCGACGAGCAGTACTTC
CSARGPVGVGSDEQYF
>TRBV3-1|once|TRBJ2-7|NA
TGTGCCAGCAGCCAAGATGGGCAGAAAGTCTACGAGCAGTACTTC
CASSQDGQKVYEQYF
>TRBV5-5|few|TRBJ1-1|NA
TGTGCCAGCAGCTGGGCGACAGTCTTAGAAGCTTTCTTT
CASSWATVLEAFF
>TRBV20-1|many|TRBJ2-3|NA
TGCAGTGCTCAACGAAGCACAGATACGCAGTATTTT
CSAQRSTDTQYF
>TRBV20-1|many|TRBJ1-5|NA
TGCAGTGCTGGCCTGTCCTGGAATCAGCCCCAGCATTTT
CSAGLSWNQPQHF
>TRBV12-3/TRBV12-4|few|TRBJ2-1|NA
TGTGCCAGCAGTTTTAGGACCTACAATGAGCAGTTCTTC
CASSFRTYNEQFF
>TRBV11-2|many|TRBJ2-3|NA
TGTGCCAGCAGACAAACTGCTCGGGCAGCGAGCAGCACAGATACGCAGTATTTT
CASRQTARAASSTDTQYF
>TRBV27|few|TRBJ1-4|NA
TGTGCCAGCGCAGGGCTGGCTAATGAAAAACTGTTTTTT
CASAGLANEKLFF
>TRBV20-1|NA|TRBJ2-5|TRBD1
TGCAGTGCTAGCCCCTTAGGACAGGGGTCGAGGGAGACCCAGTACTTC
CSASPLGQGSRETQYF
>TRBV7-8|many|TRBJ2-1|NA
TGTGCCAGCAGCTTAGGCGGGGACAGAGCCTACAATGAGCAGTTCTTC
CASSLGGDRAYNEQFF
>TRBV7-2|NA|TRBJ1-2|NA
TGTGCCAGCAGCCCAATTAGGTCCCCTAACTATGGCTACACCTTC
CASSPIRSPNYGYTF
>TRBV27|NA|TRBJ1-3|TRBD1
TGTGCCAGCAGTCGGGACAGGGAGCGGGCTGGAAACACCATATATTTT
CASSRDRERAGNTIYF
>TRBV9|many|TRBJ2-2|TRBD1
TGTGCCAGCAGCGCCGCCCCGGGACAGCCTTCGAACACCGGGGAGCTGTTTTTT
CASSAAPGQPSNTGELFF
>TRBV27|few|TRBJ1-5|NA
TGTGCCAGCAGTTTATTCCAGGCTCAGCCCCAGCATTTT
CASSLFQAQPQHF
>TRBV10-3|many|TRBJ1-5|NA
TGTGCCTCGGGGATAACGGGAGGGGATCAGCCCCAGCATTTT
CASGITGGDQPQHF
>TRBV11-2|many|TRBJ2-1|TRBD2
TGTGCCAGCAGCTACAGATGGACTAGCGGGAGGTCCAGCTCCTACAATGAGCAGTTCTTC
CASSYRWTSGRSSSYNEQFF
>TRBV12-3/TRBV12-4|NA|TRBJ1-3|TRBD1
TGTGCCAGCAGACCCGACAGGGTGGGAAACACCATATATTTT
CASRPDRVGNTIYF
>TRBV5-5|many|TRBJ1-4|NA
TGTGCCAGCAGCTTGGTCGGCAGGGCTGGGGAAAAACTGTTTTTT
CASSLVGRAGEKLFF
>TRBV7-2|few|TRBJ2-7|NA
TGTGCCAGCAGCTCAGCCAGCGGAAACTACGGGTACGAGCAGTACTTC
CASSSASGNYGYEQYF
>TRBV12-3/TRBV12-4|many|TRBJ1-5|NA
TGTGCCAGCAGTTTAAGCGCAGGGGCCAATCAGCCCCAGCATTTT
CASSLSAGANQPQHF
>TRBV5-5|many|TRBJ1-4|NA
TGTGCCAGCAGCTCACGGCGGGGGGAAGCTAATGAAAAACTGTTTTTT
CASSSRRGEANEKLFF
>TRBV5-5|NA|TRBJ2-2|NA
TGTGCCAGCACCTGGAGGGGAGTCGGGACCGGGGAGCTGTTTTTT
CASTWRGVGTGELFF
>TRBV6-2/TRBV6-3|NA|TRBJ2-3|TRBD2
TGTGCCAGCAGTCGTCTTAGCGGGAGTGGGGCAGATACGCAGTATTTT
CASSRLSGSGADTQYF
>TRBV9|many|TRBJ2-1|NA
TGTGCCAGCAGCGCTTCAAATGAGCAGTTCTTC
CASSASNEQFF
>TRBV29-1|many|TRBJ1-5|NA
TGCAGCGTTGAAGATCAGGGTCGGACCCAGCATTTT
CSVEDQGRTQHF
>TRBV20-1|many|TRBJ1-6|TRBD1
TGCAGTGCCCCTCAGGGACAGGGAAGGACCCTCCACTTT
CSAPQGQGRTLHF
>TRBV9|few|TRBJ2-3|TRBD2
TGTGCCAGCAGCCCAATACTAGCGGGGGGACGCACAGATACGCAGTATTTT
CASSPILAGGRTDTQYF
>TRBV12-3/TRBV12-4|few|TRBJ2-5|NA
TGTGCCAGCAGTTTGAGGTGGGGGGAGACCCAGTACTTC
CASSLRWGETQYF
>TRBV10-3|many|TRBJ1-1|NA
TGTGCCATCAGTGAGTCGAACCCAGGTTCTTCCACTGAAGCTTTCTTT
CAISESNPGSSTEAFF
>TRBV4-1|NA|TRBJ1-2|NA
TGCGCCAGCAGCCAAGAAATCGTAGGGGAGGGCTACACCTTC
CASSQEIVGEGYTF
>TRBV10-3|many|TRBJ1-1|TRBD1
TGTGCCATCAGTTTGGGGACAGGGACGATGAACACTGAAGCTTTCTTT
CAISLGTGTMNTEAFF
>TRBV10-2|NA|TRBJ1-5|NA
TGCGCCAGCAGTGAGTCGGGGGGAGCCTGGCGGCCCCAGCATTTT
CASSESGGAWRPQHF
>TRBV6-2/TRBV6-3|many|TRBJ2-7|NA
TGTGCCAGCAGTTACGGGCCCGAGCAGTACTTC
CASSYGPEQYF
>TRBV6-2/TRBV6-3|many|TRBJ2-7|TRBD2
TGTGCCAGCAGTTACTCCAGGGACTACCTATACTACGAGCAGTACTTC
CASSYSRDYLYYEQYF
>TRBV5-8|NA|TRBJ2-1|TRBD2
TGTGCCAGCAGCTTGGATGGGACTAGCGGCTACAATGAGCAGTTCTTC
CASSLDGTSGYNEQFF
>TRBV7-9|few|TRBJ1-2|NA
TGTGCCAGCAGCTTGGATCAGGCCTCGGGGGGCTACACCTTC
CASSLDQASGGYTF
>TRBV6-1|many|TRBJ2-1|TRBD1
TGTGCCAGCAGTCAAACGGGACAGGGGAGCAATGAGCAGTTCTTC
CASSQTGQGSNEQFF
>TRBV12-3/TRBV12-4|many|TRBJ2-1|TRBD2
TGTGCCAGCAGTTTCGCTAGCGGGGAGCAGTTCTTC
CASSFASGEQFF
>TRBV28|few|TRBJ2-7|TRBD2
TGTGCCAGCAGCCAGACTAGCGGGAGGGGCGACGAGCAGTACTTC
CASSQTSGRGDEQYF
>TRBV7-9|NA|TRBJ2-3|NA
TGTGCCAGCAGCTTAGGGAGTAGCGGACCCACAGATACGCAGTATTTT
CASSLGSSGPTDTQYF
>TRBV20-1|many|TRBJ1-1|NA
TGCAGTGCCAGAACAGGGCGGCGGAACACTGAAGCTTTCTTT
CSARTGRRNTEAFF
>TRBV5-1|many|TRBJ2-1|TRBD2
TGCGCCAGCAGCCCCGGACTAGCGGGGGCCCTTGACAATGAGCAGTTCTTC
CASSPGLAGALDNEQFF
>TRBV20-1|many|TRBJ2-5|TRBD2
TGCAGTGTGGTTGATCTAGCGGGAATATCCCAGTACTTC
CSVVDLAGISQYF
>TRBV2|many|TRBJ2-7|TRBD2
TGTGCCAGCAGCCTCCGCGCGGGAGCGTACGAGCAGTACTTC
CASSLRAGAYEQYF
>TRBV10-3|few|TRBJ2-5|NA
TGTGCCATCAGTGCCGACCCGGAGACCCAGTACTTC
CAISADPETQYF